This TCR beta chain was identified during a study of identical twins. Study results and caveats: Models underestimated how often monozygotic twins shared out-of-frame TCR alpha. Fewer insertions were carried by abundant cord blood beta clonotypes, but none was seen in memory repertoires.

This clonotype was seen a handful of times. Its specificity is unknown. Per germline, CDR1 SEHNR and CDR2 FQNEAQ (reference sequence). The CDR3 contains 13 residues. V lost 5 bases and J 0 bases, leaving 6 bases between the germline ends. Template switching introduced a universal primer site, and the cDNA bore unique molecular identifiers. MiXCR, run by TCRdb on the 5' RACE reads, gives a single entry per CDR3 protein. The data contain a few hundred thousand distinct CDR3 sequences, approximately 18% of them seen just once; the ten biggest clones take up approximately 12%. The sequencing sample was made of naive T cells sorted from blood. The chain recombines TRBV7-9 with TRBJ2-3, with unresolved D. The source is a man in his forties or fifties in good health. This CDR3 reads CASSATSTDTQYF. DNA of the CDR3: TGTGCCAGCAGCGCGACTAGCACAGATACGCAGTATTTT.